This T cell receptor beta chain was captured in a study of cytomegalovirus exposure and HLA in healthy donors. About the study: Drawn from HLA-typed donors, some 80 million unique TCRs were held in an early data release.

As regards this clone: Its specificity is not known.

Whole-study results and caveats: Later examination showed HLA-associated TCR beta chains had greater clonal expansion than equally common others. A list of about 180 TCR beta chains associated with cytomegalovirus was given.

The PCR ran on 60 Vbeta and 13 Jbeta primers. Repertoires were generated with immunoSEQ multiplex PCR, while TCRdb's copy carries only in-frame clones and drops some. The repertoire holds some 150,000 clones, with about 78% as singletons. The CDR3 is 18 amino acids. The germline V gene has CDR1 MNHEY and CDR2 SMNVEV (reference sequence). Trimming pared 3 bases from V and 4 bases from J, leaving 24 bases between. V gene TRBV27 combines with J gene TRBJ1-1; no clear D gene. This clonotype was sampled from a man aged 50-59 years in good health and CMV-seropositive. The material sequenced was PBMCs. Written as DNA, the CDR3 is TGTGCCAGCAGTTTTGTTCGGTTGGGTGAGGCTGCGGGCACTGAAGCTTTCTTT. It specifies CASSFVRLGEAAGTEAFF.